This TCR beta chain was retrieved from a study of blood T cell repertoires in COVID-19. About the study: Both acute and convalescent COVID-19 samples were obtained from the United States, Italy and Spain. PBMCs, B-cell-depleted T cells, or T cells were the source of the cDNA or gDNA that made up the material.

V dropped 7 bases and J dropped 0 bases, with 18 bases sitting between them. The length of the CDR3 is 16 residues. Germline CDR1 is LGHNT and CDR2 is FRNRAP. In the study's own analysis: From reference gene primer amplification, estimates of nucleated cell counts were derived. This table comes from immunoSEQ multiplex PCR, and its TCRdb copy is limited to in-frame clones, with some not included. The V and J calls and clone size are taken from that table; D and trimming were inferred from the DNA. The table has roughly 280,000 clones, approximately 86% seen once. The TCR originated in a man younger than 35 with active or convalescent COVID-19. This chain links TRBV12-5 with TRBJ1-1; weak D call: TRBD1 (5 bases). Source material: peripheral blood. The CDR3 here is CASVFPEGKMNTEAFF. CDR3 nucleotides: TGTGCTAGTGTTTTTCCGGAGGGGAAAATGAACACTGAAGCTTTCTTT.